What follows describes a single T cell receptor (beta chain). There are 17 residues in the CDR3. Germline values: CDR1 DFQATT, CDR2 SNEGSKA (reference sequence). Losses at the gene ends were 1 base for V and 4 bases for J; bases not matched to a gene: 13. This record comes from a study of early T cells in non-severe SARS-CoV-2 infection. For the study at large: Unsorted whole-blood RNA was sequenced in bulk, leaving chains unpaired.

Unique molecular identifiers (one per individual cDNA molecule) were attached. From the 5' RACE reads, TCRdb called clonotypes with MiXCR, one entry per CDR3 protein. The table has 40,000 or so distinct CDR3 sequences, approximately 6% seen once; the top ten hold roughly an eighth. The J gene is TRBJ2-7, the V gene TRBV20-1, with 10 bases aligning to TRBD2. This clonotype was sampled from an adult who was a healthcare worker with PCR-confirmed SARS-CoV-2 infection or an uninfected control (not recorded which). The sequenced sample was whole blood. The CDR3 DNA is TGCAGTGCTAGAGGTATCAATGGACTAGCGGACAATTACGAGCAGTACTTC. The encoded protein is CSARGINGLADNYEQYF.